Shown below are 32 T cell receptor beta chains from a single sample sequenced in a study of CD8 T cells in ankylosing spondylitis. TCRdb redid the calling of the 5' RACE reads with MiXCR, one entry per CDR3 protein. The sample has about 240,000 distinct CDR3 sequences; 8.6% are singletons. Sequencing input: blood, either unsorted or a sorted T cell fraction (not recorded which). The receptors stem from a male donor with ankylosing spondylitis or in good health (not recorded which).

The chain combines TRBV4-3 with TRBJ2-1; 11 bases map to TRBD2. Per the germline V gene, CDR1 is LGHNA and CDR2 is YSLEER. This CDR3 comprises 15 residues. Trimming removed 1 base from V and 7 bases from J; junction bases left unmatched: 3. DNA of the CDR3: TGCGCCAGCAGCCAAGTAGCGGGAGGGCCGAATGAGCAGTTCTTC. This sequence encodes CASSQVAGGPNEQFF.

This clonotype was seen a few times. The J gene is TRBJ2-7, the V gene TRBV6-2 or TRBV6-3; perhaps TRBD2 as D (6 bases). Germline assignment: CDR1 MNHEY and CDR2 SVGEGT. The CDR3 spans 13 residues. The V end was cut by 6 bases, the J end by 3 bases, with 12 bases between. Written as DNA, the CDR3 is TGTGCCAGCAGCCCCAGGGAGGACTACGAGCAGTACTTC. This gives the protein CASSPREDYEQYF.

This clonotype was counted many times. The chain uses TRBV6-5 and TRBJ2-5, with no clear D. The germline gives CDR1 MNHEY, CDR2 SVGAGI. V lost 0 bases and J 2 bases, leaving 13 bases between the germline ends. The CDR3 is 16 residues long. CDR3 DNA: TGTGCCAGCAGTTACTCGAATCCGGCGGTTCAAGAGACCCAGTACTTC. Translated: CASSYSNPAVQETQYF.

There are many counts of this clonotype. The chain combines TRBV5-1 with TRBJ2-7; 9 bases are shared with TRBD2. Germline assignment: CDR1 SGHRS and CDR2 YFSETQ. V lost 3 bases, J lost 7 bases, and 8 bases stayed unmatched. The CDR3 has 14 amino acids. The CDR3 loop is CASSSVAGVREQYF. The CDR3 nucleotides read TGCGCCAGCAGCTCTGTAGCGGGAGTGCGAGAGCAGTACTTC. Looking up the rest from reference TRBV5-1 and TRBJ2-7 gives the full variable domain: KAGVTQTPRYLIKTRGQQVTLSCSPISGHRSVSWYQQTPGQGLQFLFEYFSETQRNKGNFPGRFSGRQFSNSRSEMNVSTLELGDSALYLCASSSVAGVREQYFGPGTRLTVT.

V and J are TRBV30 and TRBJ2-1, with 7 bases matching TRBD2. The length of the CDR3 is 15 residues. The J segment lost 6 bases and the V segment lost 0 bases, leaving 8 bases of the junction unmatched. Germline CDR1 and CDR2: GTSNPN and SVGIG (reference sequence). CDR3: CAWSVRGRLVNEQFF. CDR3 DNA: TGTGCCTGGAGTGTACGCGGGAGACTAGTCAATGAGCAGTTCTTC.

The table lists this clonotype with many counts. The V call is TRBV10-3, the J call TRBJ1-3; no firm D call. CDR3 length: 15 amino acids. V lost 0 bases and J 5 bases, leaving 11 bases between the germline ends. From germline, CDR1 is ENHRY and CDR2 SYGVKD. CDR3 in amino acids: CAISESLTARNTIYF. CDR3 nucleotide sequence: TGTGCCATCAGTGAGTCGTTAACAGCCAGAAACACCATATATTTT.

This clonotype was found many times. V usage is TRBV5-8 and J usage is TRBJ2-6; D ambiguous. Germline V CDR1 and CDR2: SGHTS, YDEGEE. The CDR3 loop spans 15 amino acids. Trimming left V 2 bases short and J 1 base short, with 7 bases between. CDR3 bases: TGTGCCAGCAGCTTCGTCGCGTCTGGGGCCAACGTCCTGACTTTC. Translated, it gives CASSFVASGANVLTF. Looking up the rest from reference TRBV5-8 and TRBJ2-6 gives the full variable domain: EAGVTQSPTHLIKTRGQQATLRCSPISGHTSVYWYQQALGLGLQFLLWYDEGEERNRGNFPPRFSGRQFPNYSSELNVNALELEDSALYLCASSFVASGANVLTFGAGSRLTVL.

This clonotype was seen only a few times. The V and J genes are TRBV5-1 and TRBJ2-7; possible D gene TRBD1, 6 bases. The CDR3 sequence is 14 residues long. V was clipped by 5 bases and J by 3 bases, with 15 bases between them. Germline CDR1 is SGHRS and CDR2 is YFSETQ. The DNA of the CDR3 is TGCGCCAGCAGGCCCCAGGGGCAGCTCTACGAGCAGTACTTC. Its translation: CASRPQGQLYEQYF.

The sample holds a few counts of this clonotype. V gene TRBV7-3 combines with J gene TRBJ2-3, with no clear D. Trimming left V 2 bases short and J 3 bases short, with 15 bases between. Germline CDR1 reads SGHTA; CDR2 reads FQGTGA. The CDR3 is 16 residues long. The CDR3 sequence: CASSLGATGRTDTQYF. CDR3 nucleotide sequence: TGTGCCAGCAGCTTAGGAGCGACGGGCCGGACAGATACGCAGTATTTT.

This clonotype was seen at least ten times. This chain links TRBV20-1 with TRBJ2-2; TRBD1 matches 7 bases. V trimming: 2 bases; J trimming: 1 base; junction bases outside the gene matches: 1. The CDR3 runs to 14 residues. CDR1 is DFQATT and CDR2 is SNEGSKA in the germline V gene (reference sequence). The CDR3 DNA reads as TGCAGTGCTAGAAGGACAGGGAACACCGGGGAGCTGTTTTTT. This encodes CSARRTGNTGELFF.

This clonotype was seen many times. The chain carries TRBV5-1 and TRBJ2-1, with 7 bases lining up with TRBD2. Germline loops: CDR1 SGHRS, CDR2 YFSETQ. Losses at the gene ends were 0 bases for V and 0 bases for J; bases not matched to a gene: 3. The CDR3 is 16 residues long. The DNA of the CDR3 is TGCGCCAGCAGCTTGGATGGGGACTACTCCTACAATGAGCAGTTCTTC. Its protein is CASSLDGDYSYNEQFF.

The V gene is TRBV10-2, the J gene TRBJ2-7; TRBD1 matches at 9 bases. CDR3 length: 13 residues. V shed 10 bases, J shed 4 bases, and the junction held 8 bases outside the gene matches. From germline, CDR1 is WSHSY and CDR2 SAAADI. The CDR3 DNA is TGCGCCACCGAGGACAGGGGAAATTACGAGCAGTACTTC. As protein: CATEDRGNYEQYF.

This clonotype came up many times. J is TRBJ2-1 and V is TRBV27; D perhaps matches TRBD2 (7 bases). Germline loops: CDR1 MNHEY, CDR2 SMNVEV (reference sequence). The CDR3 loop spans 15 amino acids. V was cut by 5 bases and J by 7 bases, with 18 bases left in between. CDR3 coding DNA: TGTGCCAGCAGTGGGAGGGGGGGGTCCAGGAATGAGCAGTTCTTC. Its translation: CASSGRGGSRNEQFF.

The CDR3 region has the DNA TGTGCCAGCAGTCCCCGAGAGGGAGGGAGCGAGCAGTACTTC. The encoded protein is CASSPREGGSEQYF. This rearrangement joins TRBV12-3 or TRBV12-4 to TRBJ2-7; 7 bases map to TRBD2. V gave up 5 bases and J gave up 6 bases; unmatched junction bases: 10. The CDR3 runs 14 residues.

The V gene is TRBV7-2, the J gene TRBJ2-4; no reliable D call. Germline V gene lookup returns CDR1 SGHTA and CDR2 FQGNSA. The CDR3 length is 16 residues. Trimming took off 5 bases at V and 0 bases at J, with 14 bases between the two ends. DNA for the CDR3: TGTGCCAGCAGCCCCTCGAGGCTAGAAGCCAAAAACATTCAGTACTTC. This translates into CASSPSRLEAKNIQYF.

In this sample, this clonotype turned up a few times. This clone may be a read error of a much larger clone one base away. The rearrangement joins TRBV28 to TRBJ1-5; 10 bases fit TRBD1. The CDR3 contains 15 residues. Germline lookup yields CDR1 MDHEN and CDR2 SYDVKM. Trimming cost V 6 bases and J 7 bases; bases outside gene matches: 9. The chain's CDR3 is CASRETGGDCQPQHF. Here the CDR3 DNA reads TGTGCCAGCAGAGAGACAGGGGGCGATTGCCAGCCCCAGCATTTT.

This clonotype was observed at least ten times. The chain links TRBV7-8 to TRBJ2-2, with 7 positions matching TRBD2. The CDR3 runs 17 residues. V lost 0 bases, J lost 4 bases, and 8 bases stayed unmatched. Germline CDR1 is SGHVS and CDR2 is FQNEAQ. CDR3 region: CASSLALGGGGTGELFF. The CDR3 DNA sequence: TGTGCCAGCAGCTTAGCGCTAGGCGGGGGTGGCACCGGGGAGCTGTTTTTT.

The sample holds many counts of this clonotype. The chain combines TRBV5-1 with TRBJ1-1; TRBD1 agrees at 8 bases. This CDR3 comprises 14 residues. V was clipped by 3 bases and J by 4 bases; unmatched bases: 5. Germline lookup yields CDR1 SGHRS and CDR2 YFSETQ. This CDR3 is CASSSGQGSTEAFF. Here the CDR3 DNA reads TGCGCCAGCAGCTCCGGACAGGGAAGCACTGAAGCTTTCTTT. The variable domain in full, completed from reference TRBV5-1 and TRBJ1-1, reads KAGVTQTPRYLIKTRGQQVTLSCSPISGHRSVSWYQQTPGQGLQFLFEYFSETQRNKGNFPGRFSGRQFSNSRSEMNVSTLELGDSALYLCASSSGQGSTEAFFGQGTRLTVV.

CDR3 nucleotide sequence: TGTGCCAGCAGCCAAGGTAGCGGGAGGTCCTACAATGAGCAGTTCTTC. Amino acid sequence: CASSQGSGRSYNEQFF. This chain uses TRBV14 with TRBJ2-1, with 10 bases identical to TRBD2. The junction had 1 base not matched to a gene; V was cut back by 1 base and J by 1 base. CDR3 length equals 16 residues. Germline CDR1 reads SGHDN; CDR2 reads FVKESK. The full variable domain, completed using reference TRBV14 and TRBJ2-1, is EAGVTQFPSHSVIEKGQTVTLRCDPISGHDNLYWYRRVMGKEIKFLLHFVKESKQDESGMPNNRFLAERTGGTYSTLKVQPAELEDSGVYFCASSQGSGRSYNEQFFGPGTRLTVL.

This clonotype was picked up many times. The chain has TRBV5-6 and TRBJ2-1; TRBD2 matches at 7 bases. V lost 3 bases, J lost 4 bases, and 4 bases stayed unmatched. The CDR3 is 14 amino acids. The germline V gene has CDR1 SGHDT and CDR2 YYEEEE. CDR3 sequence reads: CASSSGEGYNEQFF. CDR3 bases: TGTGCCAGCAGCTCCGGGGAGGGATACAATGAGCAGTTCTTC.

The chain carries TRBV27 and TRBJ2-7; TRBD2 matches 7 bases. Germline assignment: CDR1 MNHEY and CDR2 SMNVEV (reference sequence). The CDR3 contains 15 residues. The junction had 6 bases not matched to a gene; V was cut back by 0 bases and J by 4 bases. As DNA, the CDR3 is TGTGCCAGCAGTTTATCGGCGCGGGAGATATACGAGCAGTACTTC. Translating it yields CASSLSAREIYEQYF.

This clonotype was observed at least ten times. The chain has TRBV29-1 and TRBJ2-7, with D uncertain. Germline V gene sequence: CDR1 SQVTM, CDR2 ANQGSEA. This CDR3 is built from 13 residues. V gave up 5 bases and J gave up 2 bases, with 13 bases separating them. The CDR3 DNA reads as TGCAGCGTTTCACCGACGAGTACCTACGAGCAGTACTTC. Translation gives CSVSPTSTYEQYF.

Many counts were recorded for this clonotype. The gene calls are TRBV20-1 and TRBJ2-1; 7 nucleotides match TRBD2. This CDR3 comprises 18 residues. From germline, CDR1 is DFQATT and CDR2 SNEGSKA (reference sequence). Trimming cost V 0 bases and J 0 bases; bases outside gene matches: 11. The CDR3 reads CSARDLAEAGSSYNEQFF. CDR3 bases: TGCAGTGCTAGAGATTTAGCGGAAGCGGGGTCCTCCTACAATGAGCAGTTCTTC.

This clonotype has just one count. This may be a read error, as it is one base from a much larger clone. The chain recombines TRBV27 with TRBJ1-5, with TRBD1 identical over 7 bases. Germline trimming cut 1 base from V and 11 bases from J; bases unmatched to any gene: 8. The CDR3 spans 14 residues. Germline loops: CDR1 MNHEY, CDR2 SMNVEV (reference sequence). The DNA of the CDR3 is TGTGCCAGCAGTTTATTAGGGGGCGGGCAGTCCCAGCATTTT. It translates to CASSLLGGGQSQHF.

This clonotype was counted many times. The V gene is TRBV5-1, the J gene TRBJ1-4; TRBD1 agrees at 7 bases. V was clipped by 4 bases and J by 0 bases; unmatched bases: 3. The V gene's germline CDR1 is SGHRS and CDR2 YFSETQ. The CDR3 sequence is 15 residues long. In nucleotides, the CDR3 is TGCGCCAGCAGCGAGGGACAGCCAACTAATGAAAAACTGTTTTTT. Amino acids: CASSEGQPTNEKLFF.

This clonotype appeared many times. The V call is TRBV5-6, the J call TRBJ2-1; D may correspond to TRBD1 or TRBD2 (5 bases each). Trimming cost V 3 bases and J 15 bases, with 13 bases left between them. CDR1 and CDR2 from the germline V gene are SGHDT and YYEEEE. This CDR3 spans 11 amino acids. This CDR3 reads CASSSGTRWFF. The CDR3 nucleotides are TGTGCCAGCAGCTCCGGGACCCGGTGGTTCTTC.

With regard to this clonotype: One end of the junction fails to match germline, which may point to a read error. This rearrangement joins TRBV7-2 to TRBJ2-7; D gene uncertain. The CDR3 is 14 amino acids. CDR1 SGHTA and CDR2 FQGNSA come from the germline V gene. This CDR3 is CASSLAYGSHEQYF. The CDR3 bases are TGTGCCAGCAGCTTAGCCTACGGCTCCCACGAGCAGTACTTC.

In its sample, this clonotype was seen many times. The chain recombines TRBV29-1 with TRBJ1-1; possibly TRBD1 for D (5 bases). From germline, CDR1 is SQVTM and CDR2 ANQGSEA. Trimming stripped 4 bases from V and 1 base from J, with 13 bases between. The CDR3 spans 14 residues. In nucleotides, the CDR3 is TGCAGCGTTGCCCTGGGACGGAAGAACACTGAAGCTTTCTTT. This codes for CSVALGRKNTEAFF.

At least ten counts were recorded for this clonotype. The chain recombines TRBV4-2 with TRBJ2-1; D is ambiguous. The CDR3 has 17 amino acids. With 0 bases removed from V and 3 bases from J, the gap between germline ends came to 15 bases. Germline V lookup: CDR1 LGHNA, CDR2 YNFKEQ. The CDR3 coding sequence is TGTGCCAGCAGCCAAGATAGTGGCGGAAGAATCTACAATGAGCAGTTCTTC. Encoded protein: CASSQDSGGRIYNEQFF.

V usage is TRBV18 and J usage is TRBJ1-6, with D perhaps TRBD1 (6 bases). Germline loops: CDR1 KGHSH, CDR2 LQKENI. V gave up 5 bases and J gave up 6 bases, with 11 bases separating them. The CDR3 loop spans 14 amino acids. CDR3 in DNA: TGTGCCAGCTCAGGGGGCGTGAGTAATTCACCCCTCCACTTT. Translating gives CASSGGVSNSPLHF.

Ten or more counts support this clonotype. The chain carries TRBV15 and TRBJ1-4; 8 bases map to TRBD1. The CDR3 contains 16 residues. Unmatched junction bases numbered 8, after V lost 0 bases and J lost 8 bases. Germline V gene data show CDR1 as LNHNV and CDR2 as YYDKDF (reference sequence). CDR3 coding DNA: TGTGCCACCAGCAGAGATGGACAGGGTGGTCGGGAAAAACTGTTTTTT. It translates to CATSRDGQGGREKLFF.

This sequence joins TRBV12-3 or TRBV12-4 and TRBJ2-1; D might be TRBD2 (5 bases). CDR3 length: 13 residues. Trimming left V 6 bases short and J 7 bases short, with 13 bases between. CDR3: CASRVPGENEQFF. CDR3 coding DNA: TGTGCCAGCAGGGTACCCGGGGAGAATGAGCAGTTCTTC.